The clone carrying this T cell receptor beta chain was seen only a few times. Its antigen is undetermined. This sample was taken from a study of PD-1 blockade in classical Hodgkin lymphoma. At the level of the study: Nivolumab was administered to patients intravenously at 3 mg/kg every 2 weeks. General observations from the study: Whoever responded completely had baseline diversity much like that seen in newly diagnosed patients. TCR diversity at baseline was reported to be reduced in newly diagnosed patients relative to healthy donors. Patients who began taking nivolumab under 1 year after ASCT were left out.

Assay: immunoSEQ multiplex PCR; the TCRdb copy retains only in-frame clones and omits some. The profile shows some 13,000 clones, over 80% of them singletons. There was relapse after autologous stem cell transplantation in every patient, and there was variation in brentuximab vedotin exposure. Sequencing was performed on peripheral blood mononuclear cells (PBMCs), taken at baseline. This clonotype was sampled from a human donor with classical Hodgkin lymphoma.

The CDR3 here is CASSPPQETQYF. For the CDR3, the DNA is TGTGCCAGCAGCCCCCCCCAAGAGACCCAGTACTTC. The genes are TRBV7-6 and TRBJ2-5; unclear D gene. The CDR3 has 12 residues. The V and J ends lost 5 bases and 1 base respectively, with 5 bases between them. Germline CDR1 SGHVS, CDR2 FNYEAQ.